The rows below give T cell receptor beta chains drawn from one sample of a study of cytomegalovirus exposure and HLA in healthy donors. Repertoires were generated with immunoSEQ multiplex PCR, while TCRdb's copy carries only in-frame clones and drops some. The profile shows some 120,000 clones, about 77% of them singletons. The specimen sequenced was PBMCs. The source is a man in his forties or fifties in good health and CMV-seronegative. CDR3s include the opening cysteine and the closing phenylalanine or tryptophan. The order of the fields is J gene, D gene, V gene, clone size, CDR3 protein, CDR3 DNA. A D gene is named only where the DNA matches it firmly. The size entry is marked missing in some rows and otherwise reads once, few, many or a size class.

TRBJ2-2 TRBD2 TRBV5-1 . CASSRRGDTGELFF TGCGCCAGCAGCCGGCGGGGGGACACCGGGGAGCTGTTTTTT
TRBJ1-5 . TRBV30 . CAWSVQNWPQHF TGTGCCTGGAGTGTACAAAATTGGCCCCAGCATTTT
TRBJ2-3 TRBD2 TRBV9 . CASSEGGDTQYF TGTGCCAGCAGCGAGGGAGGGGATACGCAGTATTTT
TRBJ2-5 . TRBV5-1 . CASSKNSQGFQETQYF TGCGCCAGCAGCAAAAACAGTCAGGGGTTCCAAGAGACCCAGTACTTC
TRBJ2-7 . TRBV7-8 few CASSLERGSAYEQYF TGTGCCAGCAGCCTGGAAAGGGGGTCCGCCTACGAGCAGTACTTC
TRBJ2-1 . TRBV28 . CASSLRRENNEQFF TGTGCCAGCAGCCTCCGCCGGGAGAACAATGAGCAGTTCTTC
TRBJ1-2 TRBD1 TRBV7-9 . CATGVPRGMEYGYTF TGTGCCACAGGAGTCCCCAGGGGGATGGAGTATGGCTACACCTTC
TRBJ1-5 . TRBV2 . CASRVTGNQPQHF TGTGCCAGCAGGGTTACAGGGAATCAGCCCCAGCATTTT
TRBJ2-5 . TRBV5-1 . CASSLSGYKLGETQYF TGCGCCAGCAGCTTGAGCGGTTACAAACTCGGCGAGACCCAGTACTTC
TRBJ2-7 TRBD2 TRBV10-3 . CAISESRAGEREQYF TGTGCCATCAGTGAGTCGAGGGCGGGAGAACGGGAGCAGTACTTC
TRBJ1-1 . TRBV15 . CATSAAGGKAFF TGTGCCACCAGCGCGGCGGGGGGCAAAGCTTTCTTT
TRBJ1-2 . TRBV7-2 few CASSPYRGANVNTF TGTGCCAGCAGCCCTTACCGGGGGGCTAACGTAAACACCTTC
TRBJ2-7 . TRBV7-2 . CASSSTTYEQYF TGTGCCAGCAGCTCCACTACCTACGAGCAGTACTTC
TRBJ1-2 TRBD1 TRBV18 . CASSPQRTGVIGYTF TGTGCCAGCTCACCACAGAGGACAGGGGTCATTGGCTACACCTTC
TRBJ2-5 . TRBV6-1 . CASSDYRQETQYF TGTGCCAGCAGTGATTACAGGCAAGAGACCCAGTACTTC
TRBJ1-1 . TRBV19 . CASSMGGGFTEAFF TGTGCCAGTAGTATGGGCGGCGGGTTCACTGAAGCTTTCTTT
TRBJ2-7 . TRBV6-6 . CASNLQSSYEQYF TGTGCCAGCAACTTACAGAGCTCCTACGAGCAGTACTTC
TRBJ2-7 TRBD2 TRBV27 . CASSWPGLAGEKQYF TGTGCCAGCAGTTGGCCGGGACTAGCGGGAGAGAAGCAGTACTTC
TRBJ2-1 . TRBV11-3 . CASSQTGTGINEQFF TGTGCCAGCAGCCAGACCGGGACTGGCATCAATGAGCAGTTCTTC
TRBJ2-3 TRBD1 TRBV10-3 . CAISGTGQLEHTQYF TGTGCCATCAGTGGAACGGGACAGCTCGAGCATACGCAGTATTTT
TRBJ2-3 TRBD1 TRBV19 once CASSSYQGTGRTDTQYF TGTGCCAGTAGCTCTTACCAGGGGACAGGGCGCACAGATACGCAGTATTTT
TRBJ2-1 . TRBV4-1 . CASSQDRGRGDNEQFF TGCGCCAGCAGCCAAGATAGGGGGAGAGGGGACAATGAGCAGTTCTTC
TRBJ2-1 TRBD2 TRBV30 . CAWAVGLANGEQFF TGTGCCTGGGCGGTGGGACTAGCGAACGGTGAGCAGTTCTTC